These 32 T cell receptor beta chains originate from one sample sequenced in a study of T cell responses to AZD1222 COVID-19 vaccine. Assay used: immunoSEQ multiplex PCR; TCRdb lists only in-frame clones, some missing. The data contain about 140,000 clones, more than 70% of them singletons. The source was peripheral blood, collected 28 days after the second AZD1222 dose. The receptors originated from an adult who received the AZD1222 COVID-19 vaccine.

J is TRBJ1-3 and V is TRBV5-1, with D unresolved. CDR1 and CDR2 from the germline V gene are SGHRS and YFSETQ. The CDR3 length is 12 residues. Between the trimmed V and J ends, which lost 4 bases and 7 bases, there was a span of 9 bases. CDR3 coding DNA: TGCGCCAGCAGCATTGAAGGGAACACCATATATTTT. Translating it yields CASSIEGNTIYF.

This chain links TRBV3-1 (or the pseudogene TRBV3-2) with TRBJ1-1; possible D gene TRBD1, 5 bases. V lost 4 bases and J lost 1, with 13 bases in between. The CDR3 totals 15 residues. The germline CDR1 and CDR2 sequences are LGHDT and YNNKEL (reference sequence). Here the CDR3 reads CASSPRWQGNTEAFF. The CDR3 DNA reads TGTGCCAGCAGCCCCCGTTGGCAGGGGAACACTGAAGCTTTCTTT.

The chain is built from TRBV6-6 and TRBJ2-2, with a possible D match to TRBD1 (5 bases). This CDR3 has 14 residues. The V gene's germline CDR1 is MNHNY and CDR2 SVGAGI (reference sequence). V was clipped by 2 bases and J by 3 bases, with 7 bases between them. CDR3 nucleotides: TGTGCCAGCAGTTACCAGGGATACACCGGGGAGCTGTTTTTT. Translated: CASSYQGYTGELFF.

The genes are TRBV19 and TRBJ1-2; TRBD1 matches at 9 bases. V shed 7 bases and J 2 bases; nucleotides not matched to a gene: 8. CDR1 LNHDA and CDR2 SQIVND come from the germline V gene (reference sequence). The CDR3 has 15 amino acids. CDR3 in DNA: TGTGCCAGTACTATCGACAGGGGGAACAACTATGGCTACACCTTC. Its translation is CASTIDRGNNYGYTF.

This sequence joins TRBV7-9 and TRBJ2-7, with TRBD2 matching 8 bases. Germline values: CDR1 SEHNR, CDR2 FQNEAQ (reference sequence). CDR3 length equals 11 residues. The junction had 0 bases not matched to a gene; V was cut back by 2 bases and J by 9 bases. CDR3 amino acids: CASSLLAGQYF. For the CDR3, the DNA is TGTGCCAGCAGCTTACTAGCGGGGCAGTACTTC.

The J gene is TRBJ2-7, the V gene TRBV28; 9 positions agree with TRBD1. CDR3 length equals 15 residues. The V gene's germline CDR1 is MDHEN and CDR2 SYDVKM. V was clipped by 7 bases and J by 3 bases; unmatched bases: 10. CDR3 coding DNA: TGTGCCAGCACCGAAAGGGCGACAGGGGGCTACGAGCAGTACTTC. Its translation: CASTERATGGYEQYF. The entire variable domain, with the rest obtained from reference TRBV28 and TRBJ2-7, is as follows: DVKVTQSSRYLVKRTGEKVFLECVQDMDHENMFWYRQDPGLGLRLIYFSYDVKMKEKGDIPEGYSVSREKKERFSLILESASTNQTSMYLCASTERATGGYEQYFGPGTRLTVT.

The chain links TRBV11-2 to TRBJ2-1; D might be TRBD2 (6 bases). Germline CDR1 is SGHAT and CDR2 is FQNNGV. CDR3 length: 18 residues. V was pared by 1 base and J by 6 bases, with 22 bases between. This CDR3 is CASSLVGGGLPPTNEQFF. As DNA, the CDR3 is TGTGCCAGCAGCTTAGTCGGGGGAGGCCTGCCTCCCACCAATGAGCAGTTCTTC.

The chain combines TRBV7-3 with TRBJ2-2; D remains ambiguous. V was shortened by 4 bases and J by 6 bases, with 9 bases between the two germline ends. The CDR3 loop spans 13 amino acids. Germline V gene lookup returns CDR1 SGHTA and CDR2 FQGTGA. The CDR3 DNA reads TGTGCCAGCAGCTCCTCGCTGCCCGGGGAGCTGTTTTTT. It translates to CASSSSLPGELFF. The full variable domain, with the rest looked up from reference TRBV7-3 and TRBJ2-2, is GAGVSQTPSNKVTEKGKYVELRCDPISGHTALYWYRQSLGQGPEFLIYFQGTGAADDSGLPNDRFFAVRPEGSVSTLKIQRTERGDSAVYLCASSSSLPGELFFGEGSRLTVL.

The V and J genes are TRBV6-6 and TRBJ1-3; D may be TRBD1 (5 bases). CDR1 is MNHNY and CDR2 is SVGAGI in the germline V gene (reference sequence). This CDR3 comprises 16 residues. V was pared by 3 bases and J by 2 bases, with 14 bases between. The CDR3 DNA reads TGTGCCAGCAGTTATAATGGGGGGAATACTGGAAACACCATATATTTT. Translated, it gives CASSYNGGNTGNTIYF.

The chain joins TRBV5-1 to TRBJ2-1; 8 bases are shared with TRBD1. The CDR3 length is 15 residues. J lost 5 bases, V lost 0 bases, and 4 bases had no gene match. Germline V lookup: CDR1 SGHRS, CDR2 YFSETQ. The CDR3 nucleotides are TGCGCCAGCAGCTTGGGGCAGGGGGCCCACAATGAGCAGTTCTTC. It yields the protein CASSLGQGAHNEQFF.

The chain carries TRBV6-5 and TRBJ1-2; no reliable D call. Germline V gene sequence: CDR1 MNHEY, CDR2 SVGAGI. The CDR3 length is 15 residues. V gave up 1 base and J gave up 4 bases, with 13 bases separating them. The CDR3, as DNA: TGTGCCAGCAGTTACTGGCTCGAACCGATCTATGGCTACACCTTC. Residues: CASSYWLEPIYGYTF.

The V call is TRBV4-3, the J call TRBJ2-3; D possibly corresponds to TRBD1 (6 bases). Germline V gives CDR1 LGHNA, CDR2 YSLEER. CDR3 size: 15 residues. Trimming left V 4 bases short and J 5 bases short, with 16 bases between. The CDR3 DNA sequence: TGCGCCAGCAGCCGAGGCAGGGGTTGGGAAGATACGCAGTATTTT. This gives the protein CASSRGRGWEDTQYF.

The rearrangement uses TRBV30 and TRBJ1-1; no firm D call. Germline values: CDR1 GTSNPN, CDR2 SVGIG (reference sequence). The CDR3 spans 13 residues. Trimming removed 2 bases at V and 1 base at J, with 8 bases between. In DNA, the CDR3 is TGTGCCTGGAGTTATATATCGAACACTGAAGCTTTCTTT. Amino acids: CAWSYISNTEAFF.

This chain joins TRBV28 and TRBJ2-3; D possibly corresponds to TRBD1 (7 bases). The CDR3 totals 15 residues. Germline V gives CDR1 MDHEN, CDR2 SYDVKM. V was pared by 8 bases and J by 5 bases, with 20 bases between. For the CDR3, the DNA is TGTGCCAGCGTTTTGGAGCAGGGGGGTGGAGATACGCAGTATTTT. This translates into CASVLEQGGGDTQYF. The full variable domain, its missing parts supplied by reference TRBV28 and TRBJ2-3, is DVKVTQSSRYLVKRTGEKVFLECVQDMDHENMFWYRQDPGLGLRLIYFSYDVKMKEKGDIPEGYSVSREKKERFSLILESASTNQTSMYLCASVLEQGGGDTQYFGPGTRLTVL.

The V gene is TRBV14, the J gene TRBJ2-1; 10 bases line up with TRBD2. This CDR3 is 15 amino acids long. V trimming: 2 bases; J trimming: 4 bases; junction bases outside the gene matches: 2. CDR1 is SGHDN and CDR2 is FVKESK in the germline V gene. Here the CDR3 DNA reads TGTGCCAGCAGCCAACTAGCGGGAGATTACAATGAGCAGTTCTTC. This gives the protein CASSQLAGDYNEQFF.

The chain combines TRBV7-2 with TRBJ2-1; D might be TRBD1 or TRBD2, each matching 5 bases. The ends were cut back, 1 base at V and 9 bases at J, with 13 bases in the middle. CDR1 is SGHTA, CDR2 FQGNSA, per germline. This CDR3 spans 14 amino acids. CDR3 residues: CASSLGLKGSEQFF. CDR3 DNA sequence: TGTGCCAGCAGCTTAGGTCTCAAGGGGAGTGAGCAGTTCTTC.

The chain has TRBV24-1 and TRBJ1-2, with 7 positions matching TRBD1. The CDR3 is 15 residues long. CDR1 KGHDR and CDR2 SFDVKD come from the germline V gene. V was pared by 1 base and J by 4 bases, with 5 bases of the junction left unmatched. CDR3 coding DNA: TGTGCCACCAGTGATTTAGGGGGCTTGATCTATGGCTACACCTTC. Its translation: CATSDLGGLIYGYTF.

A single count supports this clone. The chain joins TRBV30 to TRBJ2-1, with a weak D call TRBD1 (6 bases). Germline CDR1 and CDR2: GTSNPN and SVGIG (reference sequence). The CDR3 spans 18 residues. Between the trimmed V and J ends, which lost 1 base and 5 bases, there was a span of 24 bases. The CDR3 DNA reads TGTGCCTGGAGTGCTAAGGAAACATACAGGGCGTCCCACAATGAGCAGTTCTTC. This translates into CAWSAKETYRASHNEQFF.

This chain connects TRBV7-2 to TRBJ1-2; tentative D call: TRBD1 (6 bases). V was clipped by 2 bases and J by 0 bases, with 10 bases between them. CDR1 is SGHTA, CDR2 FQGNSA, per germline. CDR3 length equals 15 residues. CDR3 nucleotide sequence: TGTGCCAGCAGCTTAACGACAGGTCCTAACTATGGCTACACCTTC. As protein: CASSLTTGPNYGYTF.

The chain joins TRBV5-4 to TRBJ2-1, with TRBD2 identical over 9 bases. The germline V gene has CDR1 SGHNT and CDR2 YYREEE (reference sequence). Trimming cost V 2 bases and J 9 bases; bases outside gene matches: 12. The CDR3 runs to 16 residues. CDR3 in DNA: TGTGCCAGCAGCTTCGAACTAGCGGGCCTGAGTATTGAGCAGTTCTTC. Translated, it gives CASSFELAGLSIEQFF.

V gene TRBV28 combines with J gene TRBJ2-1; weak D call: TRBD2 (5 bases). The germline CDR1 and CDR2 sequences are MDHEN and SYDVKM. This CDR3 region has 16 residues. Trimming took 3 bases from V and 0 from J, leaving 12 bases between them. This CDR3 is CASSFLSVNSYNEQFF. The CDR3, as DNA: TGTGCCAGCAGTTTTCTTAGCGTGAACTCCTACAATGAGCAGTTCTTC. Combining the CDR3 with reference TRBV28 and TRBJ2-1 gives the whole variable domain DVKVTQSSRYLVKRTGEKVFLECVQDMDHENMFWYRQDPGLGLRLIYFSYDVKMKEKGDIPEGYSVSREKKERFSLILESASTNQTSMYLCASSFLSVNSYNEQFFGPGTRLTVL.

J is TRBJ2-7 and V is TRBV6-2 or TRBV6-3; D remains ambiguous. This CDR3 has 12 amino acids. The ends were cut back, 2 bases at V and 2 bases at J, with 4 bases in the middle. CDR1 is MNHEY and CDR2 is SVGEGT in the germline V gene. CDR3 nucleotide sequence: TGTGCCAGCAGTTACGCCGCCTACGAGCAGTACTTC. Its translation is CASSYAAYEQYF.

V is TRBV28 and J is TRBJ1-1; D perhaps matches TRBD1 (5 bases). The V gene lost 1 base and the J gene lost 4 bases, with 13 bases spanning the gap. CDR1 is MDHEN and CDR2 is SYDVKM in the germline V gene. The CDR3 runs to 15 residues. The CDR3 region is CASSLFGALGTEAFF. CDR3 DNA sequence: TGTGCCAGCAGTTTATTTGGGGCTCTGGGCACTGAAGCTTTCTTT.

The genes are TRBV24-1 and TRBJ1-2, with 9 bases identical to TRBD1. Trimming at V came to 3 bases and at J to 7 bases, leaving 5 bases not matched to a gene. The CDR3 sequence is 14 residues long. CDR1 KGHDR and CDR2 SFDVKD come from the germline V gene. DNA for the CDR3: TGTGCCACCAGTGATCCCAGGACAGGGGCTGGCTACACCTTC. Its translation is CATSDPRTGAGYTF.

The chain joins TRBV30 to TRBJ1-6, with a possible D match to TRBD1 (5 bases). Germline assignment: CDR1 GTSNPN and CDR2 SVGIG (reference sequence). Trimming pared 7 bases from V and 6 bases from J, leaving 13 bases between. This CDR3 is 13 amino acids long. The CDR3 DNA follows: TGTGCCTTCGGACACCACTTTAATTCACCCCTCCACTTT. Translation gives CAFGHHFNSPLHF.

The rearrangement links TRBV6-2 or TRBV6-3 to TRBJ1-2; weak D call: TRBD1 (5 bases). V lost 5 bases to trimming and J lost 2 bases, with 9 bases between them. Per the germline V gene, CDR1 is MNHEY and CDR2 is SVGEGT. The CDR3 runs to 13 residues. The CDR3 DNA reads TGTGCCAGCAGTATTACAGGCAACTATGGCTACACCTTC. Protein sequence: CASSITGNYGYTF.

This clone was detected only once. The rearrangement joins TRBV4-1 to TRBJ2-1; a possible D gene is TRBD2 (6 bases). Trimming cost V 1 base and J 8 bases, with 12 bases left between them. The CDR3 spans 14 residues. Germline loops: CDR1 MGHRA, CDR2 YSYEKL. The CDR3 loop is CASSQVGGGDEQFF. The CDR3 coding sequence is TGCGCCAGCAGCCAAGTCGGGGGAGGCGATGAGCAGTTCTTC.

This chain links TRBV7-9 with TRBJ1-3, with 7 bases identical to TRBD1. This CDR3 region has 15 residues. Trimming took 5 bases from V and 2 from J; bases not matched to a gene: 6. Germline V lookup: CDR1 SEHNR, CDR2 FQNEAQ (reference sequence). The CDR3 sequence is CASSASGGPGNTIYF. The CDR3 region has the DNA TGTGCCAGCAGCGCGTCAGGGGGGCCTGGAAACACCATATATTTT.

V and J are TRBV19 and TRBJ1-2, with TRBD1 identical over 9 bases. The V segment lost 9 bases and the J segment 12 bases; nucleotides outside the gene matches: 14. The germline V gene encodes CDR1 LNHDA and CDR2 SQIVND (reference sequence). The CDR3 is made up of 13 amino acids. CDR3 coding DNA: TGTGCCAGGGGACGGTCGGGACAGGGAGGACACACCTTC. Amino acids: CARGRSGQGGHTF.

For this clone: Other DNA sequences in the same sample also yield this CDR3. This chain joins TRBV6-5 and TRBJ1-3; D is undetermined. CDR1 is MNHEY and CDR2 is SVGAGI in the germline V gene. Trimming took 2 bases from V and 4 from J, leaving 3 bases between them. CDR3 length equals 12 residues. The CDR3 nucleotides are TGTGCCAGCAGTTACGAAGGAAACACCATATATTTT. It encodes CASSYEGNTIYF.

This sequence joins TRBV5-4 and TRBJ2-2, with no clear D. V was cut by 0 bases and J by 3 bases, with 9 bases left in between. The CDR3 has 15 residues. Germline V gene sequence: CDR1 SGHNT, CDR2 YYREEE (reference sequence). The CDR3 nucleotides are TGTGCCAGCAGCTTGGTTTACGGAGACACCGGGGAGCTGTTTTTT. Translation: CASSLVYGDTGELFF.

The genes are TRBV6-1 and TRBJ2-5; 15 bases are shared with TRBD2. The germline V gene has CDR1 MNHNS and CDR2 SASEGT. This CDR3 comprises 17 residues. J lost 0 bases, V lost 4 bases, and 3 bases had no gene match. In DNA, the CDR3 is TGTGCCAGCAGTGGGACTAGCGGGAGGGGTTACCAAGAGACCCAGTACTTC. Protein: CASSGTSGRGYQETQYF.